This T cell receptor (beta chain) was identified in a study of blood T cells in healthy people across ages. Turning to the study itself: When template switching was applied, about one barcoded beta molecule was captured per two T cells. The study, taken as a whole, reports: TCR beta diversity, measured per million T cells, fell in a roughly linear way with age.

The CDR3 has 14 amino acids. The V gene's germline CDR1 is MDHEN and CDR2 SYDVKM. The junction had 7 bases not matched to a gene; V was cut back by 6 bases and J by 4 bases. Combining a sample-barcoded 5' primer with a J-beta primer mix, a second PCR ran for roughly 7 to 12 cycles. MiXCR, applied by TCRdb to the 5' RACE reads, yields one record per CDR3 protein. The sample records roughly 800,000 distinct CDR3 sequences, about three fifths being singletons. For this clonotype: Its antigen remains unidentified.

The chain carries TRBV28 and TRBJ2-3; 7 bases align to TRBD1. Material: blood. The receptor was derived from a man aged 30 to 45 in good health. This CDR3 reads CASRSGGLADTQYF. DNA of the CDR3: TGTGCCAGCAGATCAGGGGGTCTTGCAGATACGCAGTATTTT.